Each of the 12 T cell receptor beta chains below was sequenced from the same sample in a study of CD8 T cells in Susac syndrome. Roughly 0.45 to 1 ug RNA was reverse transcribed with random hexamers. TCRdb reanalysed the immunoSEQ multiplex PCR reads using MiXCR and keeps one entry per CDR3 protein. The repertoire holds under 200,000 distinct CDR3 sequences, with around 94% as singletons. Sequencing was done on a sample of CD4+ T cells from PBMCs. These receptors originate from a human donor in good health.

The CDR3: CSARPERDSSYNEQFF. Here the CDR3 DNA reads TGCAGTGCTAGACCGGAACGGGATAGCTCCTACAATGAGCAGTTCTTC. The rearrangement links TRBV20-1 to TRBJ2-1; possibly TRBD2 for D (5 bases). V lost 2 bases and J 0 bases, leaving 14 bases between the germline ends. Per germline, CDR1 DFQATT and CDR2 SNEGSKA (reference sequence). CDR3 length: 16 residues.

The chain couples TRBV5-1 to TRBJ2-3; D remains unclear. Trimming pared 1 base from V and 5 bases from J, leaving 11 bases between. The CDR3 has 14 residues. Germline V gene data show CDR1 as SGHRS and CDR2 as YFSETQ. The CDR3 reads CASSLIGYQDTQYF. The CDR3 nucleotides are TGCGCCAGCAGCTTGATTGGCTATCAAGATACGCAGTATTTT. The full variable domain, with the rest looked up from reference TRBV5-1 and TRBJ2-3, is KAGVTQTPRYLIKTRGQQVTLSCSPISGHRSVSWYQQTPGQGLQFLFEYFSETQRNKGNFPGRFSGRQFSNSRSEMNVSTLELGDSALYLCASSLIGYQDTQYFGPGTRLTVL.

In its sample, this clonotype was seen once. The chain uses TRBV12-3 or TRBV12-4 and TRBJ1-1; tentative D call: TRBD1 (5 bases). V lost 5 bases, J lost 3 bases, and 19 bases lay in between. The CDR3 has 16 amino acids. CDR3 sequence: CASSNRGLGRDTEAFF. As DNA, the CDR3 is TGTGCCAGCAGTAACCGGGGTTTGGGACGGGACACTGAAGCTTTCTTT.

This chain links TRBV30 with TRBJ2-5; D possibly corresponds to TRBD1 (6 bases). The V and J ends lost 3 bases and 2 bases respectively, with 10 bases between them. The CDR3 has 13 amino acids. Germline V gives CDR1 GTSNPN, CDR2 SVGIG (reference sequence). CDR3 loop: CAWSLQGQETQYF. The CDR3 DNA follows: TGTGCCTGGAGCCTACAGGGTCAAGAGACCCAGTACTTC.

The rearrangement links TRBV20-1 to TRBJ2-3; unclear D gene. Germline loops: CDR1 DFQATT, CDR2 SNEGSKA (reference sequence). The length of the CDR3 is 11 residues. The V gene lost 6 bases and the J gene lost 7 bases, with 11 bases spanning the gap. CDR3 loop: CSAIRRNTQYF. CDR3 coding DNA: TGCAGTGCGATTCGGCGGAATACGCAGTATTTT.

V gene TRBV4-3 combines with J gene TRBJ2-1; 9 bases agree with TRBD2. J gave up 8 bases and V 3 bases, and 8 bases lay outside the gene matches. The CDR3 length is 15 residues. Germline V gene data show CDR1 as LGHNA and CDR2 as YSLEER. The DNA for the CDR3 is TGCGCCAGCAGCCAGGGGCGGGGGGGCTTATATGAGCAGTTCTTC. Its protein is CASSQGRGGLYEQFF.

The chain joins TRBV6-2 or TRBV6-3 to TRBJ2-1; TRBD2 might be the D (6 bases). The germline V and J ends were trimmed by 4 bases and 0 bases, with 13 bases remaining between them. CDR1 MNHEY and CDR2 SVGEGT come from the germline V gene. The CDR3 loop spans 16 amino acids. As DNA, the CDR3 is TGTGCCAGCAGTTCCCCTAGCGTTACCTCCTACAATGAGCAGTTCTTC. Its protein is CASSSPSVTSYNEQFF.

This chain uses TRBV11-2 with TRBJ2-1; the match to TRBD2 covers 13 bases. Per germline, CDR1 SGHAT and CDR2 FQNNGV. This CDR3 has 15 amino acids. V lost 4 bases and J lost 6; bases outside the gene matches: 3. The CDR3 nucleotides are TGTGCCAGCAGCTACGGACTAGCGGGGGTCAATGAGCAGTTCTTC. Its protein is CASSYGLAGVNEQFF.

J is TRBJ2-1 and V is TRBV20-1; 11 nucleotides align to TRBD2. The CDR3 sequence is 15 residues long. CDR1 and CDR2 from the germline V gene are DFQATT and SNEGSKA (reference sequence). Unmatched junction bases numbered 8, after V lost 5 bases and J lost 5 bases. The CDR3: CSAAAGTSGHNEQFF. CDR3 nucleotide sequence: TGCAGTGCTGCGGCCGGGACTAGCGGCCACAATGAGCAGTTCTTC.

This clonotype was recorded only once. The chain carries TRBV27 and TRBJ2-3; 7 positions match TRBD1. Germline assignment: CDR1 MNHEY and CDR2 SMNVEV (reference sequence). Trimming at V came to 2 bases and at J to 2 bases, leaving 10 bases not matched to a gene. This CDR3 contains 17 residues. CDR3 loop: CASSLQTGSDSTDTQYF. For the CDR3, the DNA is TGTGCCAGCAGTTTACAGACAGGGAGCGATTCCACAGATACGCAGTATTTT.

The chain employs TRBV3-1 and TRBJ2-3; the match to TRBD1 covers 12 bases. The CDR3 is 16 amino acids. V trimming: 0 bases; J trimming: 4 bases; junction bases outside the gene matches: 2. Per the germline V gene, CDR1 is LGHDT and CDR2 is YNNKEL (reference sequence). The CDR3 loop reads CASSQDGTGGADTQYF. The CDR3 nucleotides read TGTGCCAGCAGCCAAGACGGGACAGGGGGCGCAGATACGCAGTATTTT.

The V and J genes are TRBV5-1 and TRBJ2-1, with TRBD2 as a possible D gene (6 bases). Trimming pared 3 bases from V and 10 bases from J, leaving 20 bases between. Germline V gene lookup returns CDR1 SGHRS and CDR2 YFSETQ. This CDR3 is 15 amino acids long. CDR3 in DNA: TGCGCCAGCAGCTCGGCCTTTGGACCGGGAGACGAGCAGTTCTTC. Its protein product is CASSSAFGPGDEQFF.